This T cell receptor beta chain was observed in a study of T cell responses to AZD1222 COVID-19 vaccine. Germline V CDR1 and CDR2: SNHLY, FYNNEI. The CDR3 has 15 residues. The V and J ends lost 4 bases and 6 bases respectively, with 17 bases between them. About this clone: Its antigen is undetermined.

The protocol was immunoSEQ multiplex PCR, while the TCRdb copy is restricted to in-frame clones and leaves out a portion. This sample has some 200,000 clones; around 89% occur once, and the top ten carry 26%. The study, taken as a whole, reports: At baseline, seropositivity was found in only six AZD1222 recipients. Clonal diversity may have been underestimated in mostly white British donors. Repertoire samples came only from after the peak T cell response.

Specimen: peripheral blood, collected 28 days after the second AZD1222 dose. The TCR sequence derives from an adult who received the AZD1222 COVID-19 vaccine. The chain is built from TRBV2 and TRBJ2-3; D is perhaps TRBD1 or TRBD2 (5 bases each). The CDR3 bases are TGTGCCAGCAGTGTTATGGGACGCTGGGAGGATACGCAGTATTTT. Residues: CASSVMGRWEDTQYF. Together with reference TRBV2 and TRBJ2-3, the CDR3 gives the full variable domain: EPEVTQTPSHQVTQMGQEVILRCVPISNHLYFYWYRQILGQKVEFLVSFYNNEISEKSEIFDDQFSVERPDGSNFTLKIRSTKLEDSAMYFCASSVMGRWEDTQYFGPGTRLTVL.